These T cell receptor beta chains were read from a single sample in a study of cytotoxic CD8 clonotypes in ibrutinib-treated CLL. Sequencing used immunoSEQ multiplex PCR; TCRdb keeps in-frame clones, though not all of them. The sample carries over 25,000 clones, 55% to 65% recorded once. This material consisted of PBMCs, taken before ibrutinib treatment. The origin of the receptors is a human donor with chronic lymphocytic leukemia. Each CDR3 is given with its conserved first and last residue. A D gene is named only where the DNA matches it firmly. The size field is filled for only some rows; it gives once, few, many or a size class.

clone_size d_call cdr3_length j_call v_call cdr3_aa cdr3_nt
few TRBD1 15 TRBJ1-6 TRBV27 CASKPLTGSASPLHF TGTGCCAGCAAACCGCTGACAGGGTCGGCTTCACCCCTCCACTTT
few . 15 TRBJ2-2 TRBV14 CASSQGTANTGELFF TGTGCCAGCAGCCAAGGGACAGCGAACACCGGGGAGCTGTTTTTT
. TRBD1 15 TRBJ2-1 TRBV28 CASSSAGTVYNEQFF TGTGCCAGCAGTTCAGCCGGGACAGTCTACAATGAGCAGTTCTTC
. . 14 TRBJ2-5 TRBV25-1 CASSGPHRQETQYF TGTGCCAGCAGTGGACCTCACAGGCAAGAGACCCAGTACTTC
. TRBD2 17 TRBJ2-1 TRBV4-1 CASSQDPASGRVDEQFF TGCGCCAGCAGCCAAGATCCGGCTAGCGGACGCGTGGATGAGCAGTTCTTC
once . 19 TRBJ2-6 TRBV21-1 CASSKDRGSNHSGANVLTF TGTGCCAGCAGCAAAGACAGGGGCTCTAACCACTCTGGGGCCAACGTCCTGACTTTC
. TRBD2 15 TRBJ2-7 TRBV27 CASSKSSGSYYEQYF TGTGCCAGCAGTAAATCTAGCGGATCATACTACGAGCAGTACTTC
. TRBD1 16 TRBJ1-2 TRBV18 CASSTYRTGDNYGYTF TGTGCCAGCTCAACTTACCGGACAGGGGACAACTATGGCTACACCTTC
. TRBD2 18 TRBJ2-5 TRBV5-1 CASSVGLAGGPSYETQYF TGCGCCAGCAGCGTCGGACTAGCGGGGGGGCCGTCTTATGAGACCCAGTACTTC
few . 12 TRBJ1-2 TRBV6-6 CASSYPTHGYTF TGTGCCAGCAGTTACCCGACCCATGGCTACACCTTC
. TRBD2 14 TRBJ2-7 TRBV6-1 CASLGLAGPYEQYF TGTGCCAGCCTCGGACTAGCGGGACCCTACGAGCAGTACTTC
few . 15 TRBJ2-3 TRBV6-5 CASNRDGMGTDTQYF TGTGCCAGCAACAGAGACGGCATGGGGACAGATACGCAGTATTTT
. TRBD2 15 TRBJ2-1 TRBV2 CASSLTSGRPSGQFF TGTGCCAGCAGCCTGACTAGCGGTCGTCCCTCAGGGCAGTTCTTC
. . 11 TRBJ1-5 TRBV20-1 CSASSGQPQHF TGCAGTGCTTCGTCCGGTCAGCCCCAGCATTTT
. TRBD1 14 TRBJ1-2 TRBV28 CASSFATGAYGYTF TGTGCCAGCAGTTTTGCCACAGGGGCCTATGGCTACACCTTC
. TRBD1 14 TRBJ1-1 TRBV5-1 CASSPNRGGTEAFF TGCGCCAGCAGCCCCAACAGGGGAGGCACTGAAGCTTTCTTT
. . 13 TRBJ1-1 TRBV2 CASTRETNTEAFF TGTGCCAGCACGAGGGAAACGAACACTGAAGCTTTCTTT
. . 18 TRBJ1-5 TRBV5-1 CASSLGFTGGGNNQPQHF TGCGCCAGCAGCTTGGGGTTTACAGGCGGAGGGAACAATCAGCCCCAGCATTTT
. . 13 TRBJ2-1 TRBV10-3 CAISLADRNEQFF TGTGCCATCAGCCTAGCCGACAGGAATGAGCAGTTCTTC
. . 14 TRBJ2-1 TRBV19 CASSGFRVRNEQFF TGTGCCAGTAGTGGATTCCGTGTTAGGAATGAGCAGTTCTTC
. . 15 TRBJ2-2 TRBV10-2 CASSDRPENTGELFF TGCGCCAGCAGTGATAGGCCAGAGAACACCGGGGAGCTGTTTTTT
. . 17 TRBJ1-5 TRBV5-5 CASSLMGTPGSNQPQHF TGTGCCAGCAGCTTGATGGGAACGCCCGGGAGCAATCAGCCCCAGCATTTT
once . 12 TRBJ2-1 TRBV29-1 CSWAWGAGEQFF TGCAGCTGGGCGTGGGGGGCAGGTGAGCAGTTCTTC
few . 11 TRBJ2-1 TRBV2 CASGGIGEQFF TGTGCCAGCGGGGGTATCGGTGAGCAGTTCTTC
. . 17 TRBJ1-2 TRBV1 CTSSQERGRIANYGYTF TGCACCAGCAGCCAAGAACGGGGCAGGATCGCTAACTATGGCTACACCTTC
few TRBD1 13 TRBJ2-5 TRBV2 CASGGTAQETQYF TGTGCCAGCGGTGGGACAGCCCAAGAGACCCAGTACTTC
. . 14 TRBJ2-1 TRBV6-1 CASSVPGRFNEQFF TGTGCCAGCAGTGTGCCAGGGAGGTTCAATGAGCAGTTCTTC
. TRBD2 18 TRBJ2-2 TRBV28 CASSSDLATSGSTGELFF TGTGCCAGCAGCTCCGACCTCGCGACTAGCGGGAGCACCGGGGAGCTGTTTTTT
few . 14 TRBJ2-7 TRBV7-9 CASSFSQATYEQYF TGTGCCAGCAGCTTCTCACAGGCAACCTACGAGCAGTACTTC
few . 15 TRBJ1-2 TRBV5-6 CASSSRTANNYGYTF TGTGCCAGCAGCTCTCGGACAGCCAATAACTATGGCTACACCTTC
few . 14 TRBJ2-7 TRBV4-1 CASSHPDGAYEQYF TGCGCCAGCAGCCATCCGGACGGGGCCTACGAGCAGTACTTC
. . 14 TRBJ2-7 TRBV10-2 CASSEYGGRYEQYF TGCGCCAGCAGTGAGTACGGGGGACGGTACGAGCAGTACTTC
. . 12 TRBJ2-1 TRBV6-6 CASLDRSNEQFF TGTGCCAGCCTAGACAGATCCAATGAGCAGTTCTTC
. . 15 TRBJ2-7 TRBV23-1 CASSPRRQLDYEQYF TGCGCCAGCAGCCCGAGGAGACAGCTGGACTACGAGCAGTACTTC
few . 15 TRBJ1-2 TRBV4-1 CASSQDAGARGGYTF TGCGCCAGCAGCCAAGATGCGGGGGCCCGGGGGGGCTACACCTTC
. . 14 TRBJ2-2 TRBV6-1 CASRDRGGTGELFF TGTGCCAGCAGAGACAGGGGAGGGACCGGGGAGCTGTTTTTT
. . 15 TRBJ1-1 TRBV18 CASSPPPGRNTEAFF TGTGCCAGCTCACCACCACCAGGGAGGAACACTGAAGCTTTCTTT
few . 13 TRBJ2-7 TRBV19 CASSVELTYEQYF TGTGCCAGTAGCGTGGAGCTAACCTACGAGCAGTACTTC
. . 13 TRBJ1-1 TRBV18 CASSADSRHEAFF TGTGCCAGCTCAGCCGACAGCCGCCATGAAGCTTTCTTT
once TRBD2 16 TRBJ2-1 TRBV19 CASSVGLRSSYNEQFF TGTGCCAGTAGTGTGGGACTACGAAGCTCCTACAATGAGCAGTTCTTC
. TRBD2 14 TRBJ2-7 TRBV10-3 CAIRGGGSVDEQYF TGTGCCATCAGGGGGGGAGGGAGCGTCGACGAGCAGTACTTC
. TRBD1 15 TRBJ1-1 TRBV10-2 CASSEQQGGGTEAFF TGCGCCAGCAGTGAACAACAGGGGGGAGGCACTGAAGCTTTCTTT
. . 15 TRBJ1-2 TRBV6-6 CASSYSHPPGHGYTF TGTGCCAGCAGTTACTCCCACCCTCCGGGGCATGGCTACACCTTC
. . 13 TRBJ2-6 TRBV6-1 CASSAPGANVLTF TGTGCCAGCAGTGCGCCTGGGGCCAACGTCCTGACTTTC
. . 14 TRBJ2-3 TRBV21-1 CASAPQGHTGTQYF TGTGCCAGCGCCCCACAGGGACACACTGGTACGCAGTATTTT
few TRBD2 18 TRBJ2-3 TRBV5-1 CASSPGLAGARGTDTQYF TGCGCCAGCAGCCCTGGACTAGCGGGGGCTCGCGGCACAGATACGCAGTATTTT
. TRBD1 15 TRBJ2-1 TRBV11-2 CASSPQGRSYNEQFF TGTGCCAGCAGCCCACAGGGGAGATCCTACAATGAGCAGTTCTTC
. . 15 TRBJ2-7 TRBV27 CASSLFPGSSYEQYF TGTGCCAGCAGTTTATTTCCAGGGTCCTCCTACGAGCAGTACTTC
. . 15 TRBJ2-7 TRBV5-6 CASSALIQGSYEQYF TGTGCCAGCAGCGCGTTAATCCAGGGATCCTACGAGCAGTACTTC
few TRBD1 14 TRBJ1-1 TRBV6-1 CASREGAGSAEAFF TGTGCCAGCAGGGAGGGGGCGGGGTCGGCTGAAGCTTTCTTT